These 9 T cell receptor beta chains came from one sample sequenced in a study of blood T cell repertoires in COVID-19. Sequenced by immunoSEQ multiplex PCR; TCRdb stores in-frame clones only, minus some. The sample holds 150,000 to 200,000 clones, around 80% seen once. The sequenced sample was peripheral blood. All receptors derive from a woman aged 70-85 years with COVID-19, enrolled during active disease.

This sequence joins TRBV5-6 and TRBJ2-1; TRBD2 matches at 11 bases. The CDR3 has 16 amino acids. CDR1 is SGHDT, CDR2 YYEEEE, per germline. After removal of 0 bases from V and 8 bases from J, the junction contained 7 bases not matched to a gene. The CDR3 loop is CASSLVSGRANYEQFF. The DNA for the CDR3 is TGTGCCAGCAGCTTGGTTAGCGGGAGGGCGAACTATGAGCAGTTCTTC.

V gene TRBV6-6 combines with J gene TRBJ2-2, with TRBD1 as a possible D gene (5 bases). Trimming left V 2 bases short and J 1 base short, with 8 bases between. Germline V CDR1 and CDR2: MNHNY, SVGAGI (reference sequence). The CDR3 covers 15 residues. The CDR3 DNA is TGTGCCAGCAGTTACAGGCAGGGGAACACCGGGGAGCTGTTTTTT. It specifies CASSYRQGNTGELFF.

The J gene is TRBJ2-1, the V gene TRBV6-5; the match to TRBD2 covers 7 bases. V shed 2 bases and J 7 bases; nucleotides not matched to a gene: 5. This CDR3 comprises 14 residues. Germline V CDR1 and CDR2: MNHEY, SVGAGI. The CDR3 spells CASSYGGSGNEQFF. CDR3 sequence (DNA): TGTGCCAGCAGTTACGGGGGTAGCGGGAATGAGCAGTTCTTC.

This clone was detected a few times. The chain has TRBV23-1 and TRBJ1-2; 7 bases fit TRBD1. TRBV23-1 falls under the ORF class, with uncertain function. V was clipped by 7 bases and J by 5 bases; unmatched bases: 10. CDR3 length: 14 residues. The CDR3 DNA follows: TGCGCCAGCAATCGACAGGGTAGGGTTTATGGCTACACCTTC. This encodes CASNRQGRVYGYTF.

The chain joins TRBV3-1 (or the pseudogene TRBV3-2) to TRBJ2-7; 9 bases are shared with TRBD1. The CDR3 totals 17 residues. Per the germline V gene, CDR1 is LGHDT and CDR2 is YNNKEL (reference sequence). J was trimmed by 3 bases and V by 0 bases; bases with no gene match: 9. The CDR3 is CASSQDLTTGGYYEQYF. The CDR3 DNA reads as TGTGCCAGCAGCCAAGATCTCACGACAGGGGGGTACTACGAGCAGTACTTC.

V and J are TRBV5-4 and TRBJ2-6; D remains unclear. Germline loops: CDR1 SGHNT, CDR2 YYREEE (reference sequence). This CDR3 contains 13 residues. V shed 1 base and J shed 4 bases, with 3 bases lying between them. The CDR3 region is CASSLSGANVLTF. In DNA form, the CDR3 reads TGTGCCAGCAGCTTGTCGGGGGCCAACGTCCTGACTTTC.

Here the CDR3 DNA reads TGTGCCAGCCATAGCGGGGGAGACAATGAGCAGTTCTTC. It translates to CASHSGGDNEQFF. V is TRBV25-1 and J is TRBJ2-1, with 9 positions matching TRBD2. Germline CDR1 reads MGHDK; CDR2 reads SYGVNS. The CDR3 length is 13 residues. V dropped 8 bases and J dropped 5; count of bases not matched to a gene: 4.

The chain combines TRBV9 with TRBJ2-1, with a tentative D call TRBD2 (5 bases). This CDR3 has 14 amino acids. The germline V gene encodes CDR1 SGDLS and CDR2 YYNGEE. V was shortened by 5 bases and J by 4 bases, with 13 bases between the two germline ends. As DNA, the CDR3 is TGTGCCAGCAGTAGGGAGATGAATTACAATGAGCAGTTCTTC. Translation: CASSREMNYNEQFF. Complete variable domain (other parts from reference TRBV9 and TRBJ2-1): DSGVTQTPKHLITATGQRVTLRCSPRSGDLSVYWYQQSLDQGLQFLIQYYNGEERAKGNILERFSAQQFPDLHSELNLSSLELGDSALYFCASSREMNYNEQFFGPGTRLTVL.

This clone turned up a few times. The CDR3, as DNA: TGTGCCAGCAGCCCCAGGGGTTCGGGAAACACCATATATTTT. Translating it yields CASSPRGSGNTIYF. This chain joins TRBV5-6 and TRBJ1-3; the D gene is possibly TRBD1 (6 bases). The length of the CDR3 is 14 residues. V was trimmed by 4 bases and J by 4 bases, leaving 12 bases between them. The germline gives CDR1 SGHDT, CDR2 YYEEEE.